A selection of T cell receptor beta chains follows, all from one sample in a study of blood T cell repertoires in COVID-19. Sequenced by immunoSEQ multiplex PCR; TCRdb stores in-frame clones only, minus some. Among 100,000 or so clones, around four fifths were seen once, and the ten largest hold around an eighth. The material sequenced was peripheral blood. These receptors originate from a man aged 50 or older with active or convalescent COVID-19. The CDR3 runs from the conserved cysteine through the conserved F or W. A D gene is named only where the DNA matches it firmly. Some rows mark clone size as missing; the rest say once, few, many or name a class of expanded clone.

j_call	d_call	v_call	clone_size	cdr3_aa	cdr3_nt
TRBJ2-7	TRBD2	TRBV10-3	-	CAISELAGVNTYEQYF	TGTGCCATCAGTGAGCTAGCGGGAGTAAATACCTACGAGCAGTACTTC
TRBJ2-6	TRBD1	TRBV25-1	-	CASSLGQGNSGANVLTF	TGTGCCAGCAGTCTGGGACAGGGGAATTCTGGGGCCAACGTCCTGACTTTC
TRBJ2-3	TRBD2	TRBV6-6	few	CASRRLAGGAFSSTDTQYF	TGTGCCAGCAGACGACTAGCGGGAGGAGCCTTCTCTAGCACAGATACGCAGTATTTT
TRBJ2-5	-	TRBV4-1	few	CASSQDPARGQETQYF	TGCGCCAGCAGCCAAGACCCCGCCAGGGGCCAAGAGACCCAGTACTTC
TRBJ1-2	-	TRBV7-8	few	CASSFSTGGSNYGYTF	TGTGCCAGCAGCTTTTCTACGGGAGGGTCCAACTATGGCTACACCTTC
TRBJ1-2	-	TRBV28	-	CASSRGNYGYTF	TGTGCCAGCAGTCGAGGTAACTATGGCTACACCTTC
TRBJ1-4	-	TRBV27	-	CASSLWSANEKLFF	TGTGCCAGCAGTTTATGGTCAGCTAATGAAAAACTGTTTTTT
TRBJ1-1	-	TRBV18	few	CASSPTGMNTEAFF	TGTGCCAGCTCACCTACAGGGATGAACACTGAAGCTTTCTTT
TRBJ2-1	-	TRBV5-1	-	CASSLESARPDAFF	TGCGCCAGCAGCTTAGAAAGCGCCCGTCCTGATGCGTTCTTC
TRBJ2-7	TRBD1	TRBV12-3/TRBV12-4	-	CASSRDRGYEQYF	TGTGCCAGCAGCCGGGACAGGGGGTACGAGCAGTACTTC
TRBJ2-7	TRBD2	TRBV28	-	CASSTGLAGPREYF	TGTGCCAGCAGCACGGGACTAGCGGGACCAAGGGAGTACTTC
TRBJ2-2	-	TRBV4-1	-	CASSQGAGMAGELFF	TGCGCCAGCAGCCAAGGTGCGGGTATGGCCGGGGAGCTGTTTTTT
TRBJ2-1	-	TRBV25-1	-	CASSDPQGRARSPSEQFF	TGTGCCAGCAGTGACCCACAAGGGCGGGCTAGATCCCCCAGTGAGCAGTTCTTC
TRBJ1-2	TRBD1	TRBV19	-	CASSRQGASGYTF	TGTGCCAGTAGTAGACAGGGGGCCTCTGGCTACACCTTC
TRBJ1-1	-	TRBV27	-	CASSVAGLAEAFF	TGTGCCAGCAGTGTCGCAGGGTTAGCTGAAGCTTTCTTT
TRBJ2-3	TRBD1	TRBV6-5	-	CASITTGADTQYF	TGTGCCAGCATTACGACAGGGGCAGATACGCAGTATTTT
TRBJ1-3	-	TRBV11-3	once	CASSLDPGSGNTIYF	TGTGCCAGCAGCTTAGATCCCGGGTCTGGAAACACCATATATTTT
TRBJ1-1	-	TRBV7-3	-	CASSSQGNTEAFF	TGTGCCAGCAGCTCCCAGGGGAACACTGAAGCTTTCTTT
TRBJ2-5	TRBD1	TRBV11-2	-	CASSSTGASRTQYF	TGTGCCAGCAGCTCTACAGGGGCTAGCCGGACCCAGTACTTC
TRBJ1-3	TRBD1	TRBV25-1	-	CASSESIGGTGNTIYF	TGTGCCAGCAGTGAATCAATAGGGGGCACGGGAAACACCATATATTTT
TRBJ1-2	TRBD1	TRBV5-6	-	CASSTGDYGYTF	TGTGCCAGCAGTACAGGGGACTATGGCTACACCTTC
TRBJ2-7	-	TRBV15	few	CATSRDGRREYF	TGTGCCACCAGCAGAGATGGGCGTCGAGAGTACTTC
TRBJ2-5	TRBD1	TRBV9	-	CASSVGTGQETQYF	TGTGCCAGCAGCGTTGGGACAGGCCAAGAGACCCAGTACTTC
TRBJ2-7	-	TRBV12-3/TRBV12-4	-	CASSRGGSTEQYF	TGTGCCAGCAGTCGCGGAGGGTCTACCGAGCAGTACTTC
TRBJ2-5	TRBD2	TRBV28	-	CASSPPSGQETQYF	TGTGCCAGCAGCCCACCTAGCGGTCAAGAGACCCAGTACTTC
TRBJ1-2	TRBD1	TRBV11-2	-	CASSLDRVSPTNYGYTF	TGTGCCAGCAGCTTGGACAGGGTATCCCCCACTAACTATGGCTACACCTTC
TRBJ2-7	-	TRBV7-8	-	CASSFYTRAVSYEQYF	TGTGCCAGCAGCTTCTACACGAGGGCGGTCTCCTACGAGCAGTACTTC
TRBJ2-1	TRBD2	TRBV4-2	-	CASSQGLASGRNEQFF	TGTGCCAGCAGCCAAGGTTTGGCTAGCGGGAGAAATGAGCAGTTCTTC
TRBJ2-1	TRBD1	TRBV9	-	CASSYGQGYNEQFF	TGTGCCAGCAGCTACGGACAGGGGTACAATGAGCAGTTCTTC
TRBJ1-2	-	TRBV24-1	-	CATSDFVRGYTF	TGTGCCACCAGTGATTTCGTTCGGGGCTACACCTTC
TRBJ2-7	-	TRBV5-6	-	CASSQQLGNEQYF	TGTGCCAGCAGCCAACAACTAGGGAACGAGCAGTACTTC
TRBJ2-7	TRBD1	TRBV18	-	CASSPDRGHEQYF	TGTGCCAGCTCCCCGGACAGGGGTCACGAGCAGTACTTC
TRBJ1-2	-	TRBV27	-	CASSLRQGNGYTF	TGTGCCAGCAGTTTAAGGCAGGGGAATGGCTACACCTTC
TRBJ2-3	TRBD2	TRBV19	-	CASSMGLGIDTQYF	TGTGCCAGTAGTATGGGACTAGGTATAGATACGCAGTATTTT
TRBJ2-2	-	TRBV19	-	CASSVDSAYAGELFF	TGTGCCAGTAGTGTGGACTCGGCGTACGCCGGGGAGCTGTTTTTT
TRBJ2-1	-	TRBV28	-	CASSLRQVSEQFF	TGTGCCAGCAGTCTCAGACAGGTCAGTGAGCAGTTCTTC
TRBJ1-5	-	TRBV19	-	CASSIESGARYQPQHF	TGTGCCAGTAGTATAGAGTCAGGGGCGCGATATCAGCCCCAGCATTTT